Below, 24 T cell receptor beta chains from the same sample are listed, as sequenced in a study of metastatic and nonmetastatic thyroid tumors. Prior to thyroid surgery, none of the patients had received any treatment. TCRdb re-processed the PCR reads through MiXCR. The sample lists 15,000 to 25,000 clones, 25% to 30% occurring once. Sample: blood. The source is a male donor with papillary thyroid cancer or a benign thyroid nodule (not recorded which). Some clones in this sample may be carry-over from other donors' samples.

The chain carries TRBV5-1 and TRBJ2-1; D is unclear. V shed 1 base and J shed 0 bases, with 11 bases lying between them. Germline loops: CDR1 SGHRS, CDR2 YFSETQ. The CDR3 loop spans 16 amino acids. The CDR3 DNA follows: TGCGCCAGCAGCTTGAAGGGCTTAAGCTCCTACAATGAGCAGTTCTTC. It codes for CASSLKGLSSYNEQFF.

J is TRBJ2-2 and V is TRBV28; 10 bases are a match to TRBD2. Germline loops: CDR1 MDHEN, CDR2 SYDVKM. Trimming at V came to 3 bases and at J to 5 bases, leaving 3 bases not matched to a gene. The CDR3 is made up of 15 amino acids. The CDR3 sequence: CASSFLAGDTGELFF. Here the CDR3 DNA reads TGTGCCAGCAGTTTCCTAGCGGGAGATACCGGGGAGCTGTTTTTT.

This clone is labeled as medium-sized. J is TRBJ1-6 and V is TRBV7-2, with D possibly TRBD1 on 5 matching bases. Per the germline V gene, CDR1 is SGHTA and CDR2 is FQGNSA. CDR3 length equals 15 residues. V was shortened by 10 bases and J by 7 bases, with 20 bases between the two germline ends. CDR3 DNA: TGTGCCACACGGAGGGGCCCGCAAGTAAATTCACCCCTCCACTTT. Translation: CATRRGPQVNSPLHF.

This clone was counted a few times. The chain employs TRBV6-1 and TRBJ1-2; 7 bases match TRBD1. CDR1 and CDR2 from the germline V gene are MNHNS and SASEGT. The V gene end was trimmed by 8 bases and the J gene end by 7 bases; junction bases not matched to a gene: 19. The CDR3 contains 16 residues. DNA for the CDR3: TGTGCCAGCCTCCGCCCCTCCGACAGGGTTTTAGGTGGCTACACCTTC. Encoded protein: CASLRPSDRVLGGYTF.

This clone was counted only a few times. The CDR3 protein is CASSFTTSGYTF. The CDR3 nucleotides are TGTGCCAGTAGTTTCACTACAAGTGGCTACACCTTC. The rearrangement joins TRBV19 to TRBJ1-2, with no clear D. V lost 5 bases and J lost 7, with 11 bases in between. Germline V gives CDR1 LNHDA, CDR2 SQIVND (reference sequence). CDR3 length: 12 amino acids.

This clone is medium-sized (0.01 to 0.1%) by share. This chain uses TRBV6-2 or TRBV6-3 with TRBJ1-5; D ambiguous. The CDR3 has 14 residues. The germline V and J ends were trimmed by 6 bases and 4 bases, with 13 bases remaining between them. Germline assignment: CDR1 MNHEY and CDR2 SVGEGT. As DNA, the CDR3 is TGTGCCAGCAGCCTTCCGTACATTAATCAGCCCCAGCATTTT. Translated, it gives CASSLPYINQPQHF.

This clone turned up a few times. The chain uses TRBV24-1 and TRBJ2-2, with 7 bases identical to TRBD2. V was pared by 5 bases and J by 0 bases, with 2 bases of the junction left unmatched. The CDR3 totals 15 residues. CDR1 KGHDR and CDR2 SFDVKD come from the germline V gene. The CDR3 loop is CATSGGGTNTGELFF. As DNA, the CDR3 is TGTGCCACCAGTGGGGGGGGGACGAACACCGGGGAGCTGTTTTTT.

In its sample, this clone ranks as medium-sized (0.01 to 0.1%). This CDR3 reads CAISSGQNNQPQHF. DNA for the CDR3: TGTGCCATCAGTTCGGGACAGAATAATCAGCCCCAGCATTTT. The V call is TRBV10-3, the J call TRBJ1-5, with TRBD1 matching over 7 bases. CDR1 and CDR2 (germline): ENHRY, SYGVKD. Trimming removed 5 bases from V and 4 bases from J; junction bases left unmatched: 5. This CDR3 is 14 amino acids long.

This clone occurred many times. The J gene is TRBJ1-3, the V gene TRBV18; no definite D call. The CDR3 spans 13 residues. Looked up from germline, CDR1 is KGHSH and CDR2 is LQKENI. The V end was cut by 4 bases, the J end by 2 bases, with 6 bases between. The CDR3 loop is CASSRGTGNTIYF. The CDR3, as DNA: TGTGCCAGCTCACGGGGAACTGGAAACACCATATATTTT.

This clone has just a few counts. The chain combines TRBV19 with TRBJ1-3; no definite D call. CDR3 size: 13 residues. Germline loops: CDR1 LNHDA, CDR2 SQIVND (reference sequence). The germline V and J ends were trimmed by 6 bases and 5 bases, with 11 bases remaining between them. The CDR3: CASRNSSRNTIYF. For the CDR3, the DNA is TGTGCCAGTAGAAACAGTAGTAGAAACACCATATATTTT.

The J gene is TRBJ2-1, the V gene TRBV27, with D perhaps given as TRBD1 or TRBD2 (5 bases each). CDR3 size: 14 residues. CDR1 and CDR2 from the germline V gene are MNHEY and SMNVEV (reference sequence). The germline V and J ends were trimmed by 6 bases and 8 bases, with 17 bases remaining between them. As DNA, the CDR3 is TGTGCCAGCAGGCCCGGGAAAGGGGCATATGAGCAGTTCTTC. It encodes CASRPGKGAYEQFF.

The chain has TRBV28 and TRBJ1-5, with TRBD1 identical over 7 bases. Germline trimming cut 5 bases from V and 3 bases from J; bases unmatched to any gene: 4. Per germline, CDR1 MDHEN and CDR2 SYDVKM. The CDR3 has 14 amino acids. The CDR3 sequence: CASSPGQVNQPQHF. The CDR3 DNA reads TGTGCCAGCAGTCCCGGACAGGTCAATCAGCCCCAGCATTTT.

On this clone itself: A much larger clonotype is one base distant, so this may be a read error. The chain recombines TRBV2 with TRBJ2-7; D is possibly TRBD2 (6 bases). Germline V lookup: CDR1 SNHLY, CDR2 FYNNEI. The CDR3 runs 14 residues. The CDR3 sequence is CASSADRDSYGQYF. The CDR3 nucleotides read TGTGCCAGCAGTGCAGATCGGGACTCCTACGGGCAGTACTTC.

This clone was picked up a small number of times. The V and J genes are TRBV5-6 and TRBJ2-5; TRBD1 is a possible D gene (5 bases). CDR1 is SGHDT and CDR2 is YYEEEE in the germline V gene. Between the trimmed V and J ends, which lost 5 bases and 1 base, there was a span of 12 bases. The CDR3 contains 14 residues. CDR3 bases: TGTGCCAGCAGTCTACAGGAGCCCCAAGAGACCCAGTACTTC. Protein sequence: CASSLQEPQETQYF.

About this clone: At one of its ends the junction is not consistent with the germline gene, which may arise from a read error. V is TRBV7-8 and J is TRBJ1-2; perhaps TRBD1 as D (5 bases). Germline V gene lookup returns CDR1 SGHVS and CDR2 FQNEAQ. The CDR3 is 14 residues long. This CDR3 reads CASRLGDSSYGYTF. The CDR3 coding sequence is TGTGCCAGCAGGTTAGGGGACTCTTCCTATGGCTACACCTTC.

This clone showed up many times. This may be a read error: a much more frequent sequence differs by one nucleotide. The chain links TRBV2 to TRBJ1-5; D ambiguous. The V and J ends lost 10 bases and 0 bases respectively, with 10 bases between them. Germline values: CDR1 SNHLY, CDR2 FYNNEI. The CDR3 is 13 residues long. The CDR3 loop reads CAISVYSNQPQHF. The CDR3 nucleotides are TGTGCCATCAGCGTTTATAGCAATCAGCCCCAGCATTTT.

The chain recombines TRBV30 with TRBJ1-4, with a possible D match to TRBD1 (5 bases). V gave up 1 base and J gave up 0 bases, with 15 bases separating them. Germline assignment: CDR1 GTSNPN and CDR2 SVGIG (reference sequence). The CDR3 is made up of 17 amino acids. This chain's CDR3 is CAWSAPGTYSTNEKLFF. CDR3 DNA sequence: TGTGCCTGGAGTGCACCCGGGACTTACTCAACTAATGAAAAACTGTTTTTT.

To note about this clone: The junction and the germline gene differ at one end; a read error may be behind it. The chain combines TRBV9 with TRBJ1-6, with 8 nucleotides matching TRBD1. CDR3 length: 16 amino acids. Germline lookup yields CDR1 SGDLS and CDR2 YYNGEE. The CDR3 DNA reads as TGTGCCAGCAGCGAGGGTTCAGGGGGCGCGGGTCCACCCCCCCACTTT. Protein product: CASSEGSGGAGPPPHF.

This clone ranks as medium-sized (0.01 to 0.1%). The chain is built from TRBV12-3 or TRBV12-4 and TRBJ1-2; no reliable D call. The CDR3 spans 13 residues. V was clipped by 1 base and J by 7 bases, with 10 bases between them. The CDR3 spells CASSLGLVGGYTF. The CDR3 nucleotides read TGTGCCAGCAGTTTAGGGCTGGTGGGTGGCTACACCTTC.

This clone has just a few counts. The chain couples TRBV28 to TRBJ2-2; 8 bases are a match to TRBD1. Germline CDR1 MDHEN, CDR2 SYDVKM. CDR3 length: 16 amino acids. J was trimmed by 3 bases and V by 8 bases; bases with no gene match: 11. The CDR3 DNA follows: TGTGCCAGCCGGCCCGGGCAGGGGGCCTACACCGGGGAGCTGTTTTTT. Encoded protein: CASRPGQGAYTGELFF.

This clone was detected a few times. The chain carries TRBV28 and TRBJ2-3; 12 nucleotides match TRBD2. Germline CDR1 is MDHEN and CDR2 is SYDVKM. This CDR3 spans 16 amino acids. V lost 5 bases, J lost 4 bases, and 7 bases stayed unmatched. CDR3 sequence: CASSTRTSGIPDTQYF. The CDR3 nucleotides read TGTGCCAGCAGTACCCGGACTAGCGGGATCCCAGATACGCAGTATTTT.

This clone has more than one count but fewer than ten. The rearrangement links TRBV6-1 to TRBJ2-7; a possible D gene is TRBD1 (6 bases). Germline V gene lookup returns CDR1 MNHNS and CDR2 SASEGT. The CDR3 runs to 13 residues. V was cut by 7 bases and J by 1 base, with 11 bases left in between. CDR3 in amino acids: CASTRGESYEQYF. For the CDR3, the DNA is TGTGCCAGCACCAGGGGCGAGTCCTACGAGCAGTACTTC.

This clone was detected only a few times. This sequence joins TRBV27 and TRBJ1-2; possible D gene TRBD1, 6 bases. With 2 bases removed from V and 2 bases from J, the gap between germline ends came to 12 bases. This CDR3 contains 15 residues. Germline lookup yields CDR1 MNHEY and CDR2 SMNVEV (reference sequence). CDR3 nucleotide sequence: TGTGCCAGCAGTTTAGGAACAACAGGGAACTATGGCTACACCTTC. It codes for CASSLGTTGNYGYTF.

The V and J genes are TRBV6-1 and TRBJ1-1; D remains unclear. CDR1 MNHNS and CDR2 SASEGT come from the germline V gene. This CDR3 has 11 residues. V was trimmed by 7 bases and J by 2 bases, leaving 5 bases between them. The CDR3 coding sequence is TGTGCCAGCAAGGGTAACACTGAAGCTTTCTTT. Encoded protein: CASKGNTEAFF.